The present TCR beta chain was sequenced within a study of molecular identifiers for immune sequencing clone quantification. On the study more broadly: RNA, taken in replicates from roughly 21,000 or 96,000 naive CD8 cells, was split five ways, with four sequenced.

Each CDR3 protein is one row after TCRdb ran MiXCR on the PCR reads. The sample includes hundreds of thousands of distinct CDR3 sequences, roughly a quarter of them seen just once. The germline V gene encodes CDR1 LGHNA and CDR2 YSLEER. The CDR3 runs to 14 residues. V was clipped by 8 bases and J by 4 bases; unmatched bases: 6. Using a CD8+CD4-CCR7+CD45RA+ phenotype, naive CD8 T cells were sorted. The chain employs TRBV4-3 and TRBJ1-1; 11 bases map to TRBD1. This TCR derives from a human donor in good health. Some libraries in this study had Jurkat cell RNA spiked in. The specimen was naive CD8+ T cells from blood, with Jurkat cell RNA spiked in. This sample's subset: FACS-sorted CD8+CD4-CCR7+CD45RA+ naive T cells. The CDR3 DNA reads as TGCGCCAGCGGACAGGGGACAGGGGGCACTGAAGCTTTCTTT. Translating it yields CASGQGTGGTEAFF.